This TCR beta chain was captured in a study of T cell repertoires in aging, cancer and after chemotherapy. Per germline, CDR1 SGHDT and CDR2 YYEEEE. This CDR3 has 14 amino acids. Trimming stripped 0 bases from V and 0 bases from J, with 6 bases between. Peripheral blood genomic DNA, not sorted cells or RNA, was the template. TRB rearrangements spanning V, D and J were amplified using mixed TRB-A/B primers. Via MiXCR, TCRdb re-called the multiplex PCR reads, giving one row per CDR3 protein. The data show about 17,000 distinct CDR3 sequences, with about 50% seen just once and 8% to 11% held by the top ten.

Sample: blood. The clonotype was recovered from a human donor in good health. The chain carries TRBV5-6 and TRBJ1-1, with D tentatively TRBD1 (5 bases). This chain's CDR3 is CASSLEGMNTEAFF. The CDR3 nucleotides read TGTGCCAGCAGCTTGGAGGGGATGAACACTGAAGCTTTCTTT. The full variable domain, with the rest looked up from reference TRBV5-6 and TRBJ1-1, is DAGVTQSPTHLIKTRGQQVTLRCSPKSGHDTVSWYQQALGQGPQFIFQYYEEEERQRGNFPDRFSGHQFPNYSSELNVNALLLGDSALYLCASSLEGMNTEAFFGQGTRLTVV.